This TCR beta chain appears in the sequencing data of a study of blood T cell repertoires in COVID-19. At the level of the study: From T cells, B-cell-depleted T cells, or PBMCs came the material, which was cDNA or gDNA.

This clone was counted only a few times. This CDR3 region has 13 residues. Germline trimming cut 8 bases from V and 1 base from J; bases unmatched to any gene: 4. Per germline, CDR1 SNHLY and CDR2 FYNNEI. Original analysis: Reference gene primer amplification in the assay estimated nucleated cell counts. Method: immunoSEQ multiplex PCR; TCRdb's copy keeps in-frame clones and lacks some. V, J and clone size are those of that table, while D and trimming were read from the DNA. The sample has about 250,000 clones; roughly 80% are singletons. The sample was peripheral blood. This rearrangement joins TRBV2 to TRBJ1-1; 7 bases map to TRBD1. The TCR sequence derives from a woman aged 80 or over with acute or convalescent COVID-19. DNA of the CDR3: TGTGCCAGCGGGGGACAGCCGAACACTGAAGCTTTCTTT. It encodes CASGGQPNTEAFF.